This T cell receptor (beta chain) came from a study of Graves' ophthalmopathy and Graves' hyperthyroidism. CDR3 regions of TCR beta were amplified from RNA transcripts. An initial RT-PCR round employing HTBI primers preceded a second-round multiplex PCR. TCRdb used MiXCR to reprocess the multiplex PCR reads, holding one entry per CDR3 protein. The data hold around 1.1 million distinct CDR3 sequences, with about two fifths observed a single time. This clonotype was observed a handful of times. Trimming cost V 6 bases and J 0 bases, with 14 bases left between them. Germline V gene sequence: CDR1 MDHEN, CDR2 SYDVKM. This CDR3 is built from 15 residues.

This clonotype was obtained from an adult man with Graves' hyperthyroidism. Sequenced sample: peripheral blood or thyroid tissue (not recorded which). The J gene is TRBJ1-2, the V gene TRBV28, with TRBD1 as a possible D gene (6 bases). The CDR3 protein is CASRGHNDANYGYTF. CDR3 bases: TGTGCCAGCAGGGGACATAATGACGCTAACTATGGCTACACCTTC.